Shown below are 30 T cell receptor beta chains from a single sample sequenced in a study of blood T cells in healthy people across ages. Alongside a J-beta primer mix, a sample-barcoded 5' primer served in a second PCR lasting about 6 to 11 cycles. One entry per CDR3 protein results from TCRdb running MiXCR on the 5' RACE reads. The repertoire holds some 900,000 distinct CDR3 sequences, around 28% seen once, with approximately 15% in the top ten. The sequencing input was blood. Every receptor here comes from an elderly woman in good health.

On this clonotype itself: A much larger clone differs from this one at a single base, so this may be a read error. This sequence joins TRBV7-9 and TRBJ2-7; a possible D gene is TRBD2 (6 bases). CDR1 SEHNR and CDR2 FQNEAQ come from the germline V gene (reference sequence). Trimming pared 5 bases from V and 7 bases from J, leaving 21 bases between. CDR3 size: 15 residues. The CDR3 is CASSLGLLTYNEQYF. CDR3 coding DNA: TGTGCCAGCAGCCTGGGACTTCTGACCTACAATGAGCAGTACTTC. Supplemented by reference TRBV7-9 and TRBJ2-7, the full variable domain reads DTGVSQNPRHKITKRGQNVTFRCDPISEHNRLYWYRQTLGQGPEFLTYFQNEAQLEKSRLLSDRFSAERPKGSFSTLEIQRTEQGDSAMYLCASSLGLLTYNEQYFGPGTRLTVT.

For this clonotype: A much larger clone lies one base from this, so it may be a read error. The chain recombines TRBV6-2 or TRBV6-3 with TRBJ2-7; possible D gene TRBD2, 5 bases. V shed 11 bases and J shed 2 bases, with 19 bases lying between them. This CDR3 has 14 amino acids. Germline values: CDR1 MNHEY, CDR2 SVGEGT. CDR3 sequence: CAARGGRGPYEQYF. The CDR3 bases are TGTGCCGCCCGCGGCGGGCGCGGACCCTACGAGCAGTACTTC.

This clonotype was detected many times. V is TRBV29-1 and J is TRBJ2-5; D remains ambiguous. Germline V lookup: CDR1 SQVTM, CDR2 ANQGSEA. This CDR3 has 11 residues. Trimming left V 6 bases short and J 1 base short, with 6 bases between. This CDR3 is CSVGPQETQYF. CDR3 nucleotides: TGCAGCGTCGGACCCCAAGAGACCCAGTACTTC.

Note on this clonotype: A much larger clonotype is one base distant, so this may be a read error. The CDR3 loop reads CASDREGIQPQHF. CDR3 DNA: TGTGCCTCGGACAGGGAGGGCATTCAGCCCCAGCATTTT. The chain combines TRBV30 with TRBJ1-5; 8 nucleotides align to TRBD1. The length of the CDR3 is 13 residues. The J segment lost 6 bases and the V segment lost 7 bases, leaving 8 bases of the junction unmatched. Germline V gene lookup returns CDR1 GTSNPN and CDR2 SVGIG (reference sequence).

Comment on this clonotype: One end of the junction fails to match germline, which may point to a read error. The genes are TRBV20-1 and TRBJ1-2; D possibly corresponds to TRBD1 (5 bases). Per the germline V gene, CDR1 is DFQATT and CDR2 is SNEGSKA (reference sequence). This CDR3 has 12 amino acids. DNA of the CDR3: TGCAGTGCTACCGGGACGACGTATGGCTGCACCTTC. Its protein product is CSATGTTYGCTF.

This clonotype was detected many times. This chain links TRBV11-2 with TRBJ2-5; unclear D gene. The CDR3 has 14 amino acids. Trimming removed 0 bases from V and 4 bases from J, with 9 bases in between. Germline CDR1 and CDR2: SGHAT and FQNNGV. The chain's CDR3 is CASSLDSPGETQYF. CDR3 bases: TGTGCCAGCAGCTTAGATAGCCCCGGAGAGACCCAGTACTTC.

This clonotype was seen at least ten times. This chain uses TRBV6-5 with TRBJ2-7; maybe TRBD1 (6 bases). V was cut by 10 bases and J by 1 base, with 14 bases left in between. The germline CDR1 and CDR2 sequences are MNHEY and SVGAGI. The CDR3 is 13 amino acids. CDR3 nucleotide sequence: TGTGCCACTGGGACATCGATTTCCTACGAGCAGTACTTC. Its translation: CATGTSISYEQYF.

This clonotype has at least ten counts. The CDR3 nucleotides are TGTGCCAGCAGTCGGAAGTGGGAGCAGTACTTC. Its translation: CASSRKWEQYF. V and J are TRBV28 and TRBJ2-7; D gene uncertain. V was pared by 5 bases and J by 7 bases, with 9 bases between. Germline V gene lookup returns CDR1 MDHEN and CDR2 SYDVKM. The CDR3 contains 11 residues.

This clonotype was observed a few times. This chain links TRBV11-2 with TRBJ2-3; TRBD1 is a possible D gene (7 bases). The V end was cut by 0 bases, the J end by 2 bases, with 12 bases between. Germline V gene data show CDR1 as SGHAT and CDR2 as FQNNGV. The CDR3 extends over 16 amino acids. CDR3 sequence: CASSLERDRYTDTQYF. The CDR3 coding sequence is TGTGCCAGCAGCTTAGAGCGGGACAGATACACAGATACGCAGTATTTT. Complete variable domain (other parts from reference TRBV11-2 and TRBJ2-3): EAGVAQSPRYKIIEKRQSVAFWCNPISGHATLYWYQQILGQGPKLLIQFQNNGVVDDSQLPKDRFSAERLKGVDSTLKIQPAKLEDSAVYLCASSLERDRYTDTQYFGPGTRLTVL.

Remarks on this clonotype: With a much larger clone just one base away, this may be a read error. The J gene is TRBJ2-7, the V gene TRBV20-1; 8 positions agree with TRBD2. Near its end, the DNA agrees better with TRBJ2-5, so the J call may be wrong. The CDR3 is made up of 13 amino acids. Per germline, CDR1 DFQATT and CDR2 SNEGSKA (reference sequence). CDR3 loop: CSATRTSTETQYF. CDR3 nucleotides: TGCAGTGCTACCAGGACTAGCACAGAGACCCAGTACTTC.

This clonotype has only a few counts. The rearrangement links TRBV9 to TRBJ1-1; D is possibly TRBD1 (6 bases). CDR1 and CDR2 from the germline V gene are SGDLS and YYNGEE. The V end was cut by 1 base, the J end by 5 bases, with 18 bases between. The CDR3 loop spans 16 amino acids. The CDR3 sequence is CASSVSAAGAGTEAFF. The CDR3 nucleotides read TGTGCCAGCAGCGTAAGTGCGGCGGGGGCGGGAACTGAAGCTTTCTTT.

The sample holds many counts of this clonotype. V usage is TRBV4-3 and J usage is TRBJ1-6; no firm D call. Germline V gene lookup returns CDR1 LGHNA and CDR2 YSLEER. Trimming removed 2 bases at V and 5 bases at J, with 7 bases between. The CDR3 sequence is 14 residues long. The DNA of the CDR3 is TGCGCCAGCAGCCAATACAGAAATAATTCACCCCTCCACTTT. As protein: CASSQYRNNSPLHF.

Regarding this clonotype: A much larger clone is a single base away; this may be a read error. The chain carries TRBV20-1 and TRBJ2-7, with D perhaps TRBD1 or TRBD2 (5 bases each). The CDR3 totals 13 residues. The V gene's germline CDR1 is DFQATT and CDR2 SNEGSKA (reference sequence). The DNA of the CDR3 is TGCAGTACTAGAGATCACAGGAGTTACGAGCAGTACTTC. Protein sequence: CSTRDHRSYEQYF.

This clonotype has ten or more counts. The chain couples TRBV14 to TRBJ2-1; D unclear. The CDR3 runs to 13 residues. Germline V gene sequence: CDR1 SGHDN, CDR2 FVKESK. V lost 4 bases and J lost 2, with 6 bases in between. The CDR3 is CASSRSTYNEQFF. Written as DNA, the CDR3 is TGTGCCAGCAGCCGGTCCACCTACAATGAGCAGTTCTTC.

Many counts were recorded for this clonotype. This rearrangement joins TRBV20-1 to TRBJ1-2; D is undetermined. CDR1 and CDR2 from the germline V gene are DFQATT and SNEGSKA (reference sequence). There are 12 residues in the CDR3. V was shortened by 5 bases and J by 2 bases, with 9 bases between the two germline ends. The CDR3: CSAFQVNYGYTF. CDR3 sequence (DNA): TGCAGTGCTTTTCAGGTGAACTATGGCTACACCTTC.

Many counts were recorded for this clonotype. The chain recombines TRBV7-2 with TRBJ1-2, with D uncertain. Between the trimmed V and J ends, which lost 0 bases and 8 bases, there was a span of 13 bases. The CDR3 has 14 residues. Germline CDR1 reads SGHTA; CDR2 reads FQGNSA. CDR3 sequence (DNA): TGTGCCAGCAGCTTAGCTTCGCAGCGTGGGGGCTACACCTTC. Translated, it gives CASSLASQRGGYTF.

This clonotype was seen at least ten times. The rearrangement joins TRBV12-3 or TRBV12-4 to TRBJ1-1; TRBD1 is a possible D gene (5 bases). The CDR3 covers 14 residues. Between the trimmed V and J ends, which lost 1 base and 1 base, there was a span of 7 bases. The CDR3 is CASSLGGENTEAFF. CDR3 coding DNA: TGTGCCAGCAGTTTAGGGGGCGAGAACACTGAAGCTTTCTTT.

The table lists this clonotype with a few counts. The CDR3 is CASSPQGPADYGYTF. Here the CDR3 DNA reads TGTGCCAGCTCACCACAGGGGCCCGCGGACTATGGCTACACCTTC. This chain connects TRBV18 to TRBJ1-2; D might be TRBD1 (5 bases). V lost 1 base, J lost 3 bases, and 12 bases lay in between. Germline CDR1 KGHSH, CDR2 LQKENI. The length of the CDR3 is 15 residues.

Only a few counts were recorded for this clonotype. The V gene is TRBV19, the J gene TRBJ1-5; no definite D call. Germline V gives CDR1 LNHDA, CDR2 SQIVND (reference sequence). The CDR3 totals 14 residues. Trimming pared 3 bases from V and 3 bases from J, leaving 9 bases between. The CDR3 nucleotides are TGTGCCAGTAGTATGCACCATATCAATCAGCCCCAGCATTTT. It encodes CASSMHHINQPQHF.

There are many counts of this clonotype. V is TRBV5-1 and J is TRBJ2-5; 8 bases fit TRBD2. Germline trimming cut 6 bases from V and 7 bases from J; bases unmatched to any gene: 23. Germline CDR1 and CDR2: SGHRS and YFSETQ. The CDR3 runs to 18 residues. The CDR3 DNA sequence: TGCGCCAGCACCCCTGGGAAGCGGGGGATTACTGAAGAAAGGACCCAGTACTTC. Protein: CASTPGKRGITEERTQYF.

This clonotype was detected once. The chain uses TRBV5-5 and TRBJ2-5; D may be TRBD1 (6 bases). The J call may be faulty, since TRBJ2-1 better matches the DNA end. The CDR3 runs 14 residues. Per germline, CDR1 SGHKS and CDR2 YYEKEE (reference sequence). The CDR3 sequence is CASSLGWGQETQFF. In DNA form, the CDR3 reads TGTGCCAGCAGCTTGGGGTGGGGGCAAGAGACCCAGTTCTTC.

This rearrangement joins TRBV6-1 to TRBJ1-2; D not certain. Germline V lookup: CDR1 MNHNS, CDR2 SASEGT. Trimming removed 10 bases from V and 3 bases from J, with 12 bases in between. This CDR3 comprises 12 residues. CDR3 region: CAIMRADYGYTF. The CDR3 bases are TGTGCCATCATGAGAGCGGACTATGGCTACACCTTC.

This clonotype was picked up many times. The chain combines TRBV12-3 or TRBV12-4 with TRBJ2-3; D may be TRBD1 (5 bases). Trimming pared 3 bases from V and 0 bases from J, leaving 10 bases between. This CDR3 is 15 amino acids long. Here the CDR3 DNA reads TGTGCCAGCAGTTTTCAACAGGCTAGCACAGATACGCAGTATTTT. Its translation: CASSFQQASTDTQYF.

The chain recombines TRBV27 with TRBJ2-7; no definite D call. The CDR3 is 13 amino acids. The V end was cut by 5 bases, the J end by 3 bases, with 11 bases between. The germline V gene has CDR1 MNHEY and CDR2 SMNVEV (reference sequence). Here the CDR3 DNA reads TGTGCCAGCAGTCCCATCTCAGGCTACGAGCAGTACTTC. It is translated as CASSPISGYEQYF.

The table lists this clonotype with a few counts. The chain has TRBV10-3 and TRBJ1-2; D remains unclear. The V and J ends lost 4 bases and 2 bases respectively, with 14 bases between them. The CDR3 is made up of 15 amino acids. Germline V lookup: CDR1 ENHRY, CDR2 SYGVKD. CDR3 coding DNA: TGTGCCATCAGTGTAGATGGCGGCGGCAACTATGGCTACACCTTC. Encoded protein: CAISVDGGGNYGYTF.

This clonotype was recorded many times. The chain recombines TRBV20-1 with TRBJ2-5; D may be TRBD1 (5 bases). Germline V gene data show CDR1 as DFQATT and CDR2 as SNEGSKA (reference sequence). The CDR3 has 13 residues. Trimming shortened V by 1 base and J by 3 bases, and 9 bases separated the two germline ends. CDR3 coding DNA: TGCAGTGCTAGAGCCCCAGGGAAAGAGACCCAGTACTTC. It yields the protein CSARAPGKETQYF.

This clonotype was seen ten or more times. This chain connects TRBV29-1 to TRBJ2-5; D might be TRBD1 (5 bases). Trimming took off 5 bases at V and 4 bases at J, with 14 bases between the two ends. This CDR3 is built from 13 residues. Germline V lookup: CDR1 SQVTM, CDR2 ANQGSEA. Written as DNA, the CDR3 is TGCAGCGTTATAATCAGGGCGTCAGAGACCCAGTACTTC. This sequence encodes CSVIIRASETQYF.

In this sample, this clonotype turned up many times. The gene calls are TRBV5-1 and TRBJ1-5; the D gene is possibly TRBD1 (6 bases). Trimming left V 0 bases short and J 0 bases short, with 7 bases between. Per the germline V gene, CDR1 is SGHRS and CDR2 is YFSETQ. There are 15 residues in the CDR3. CDR3 coding DNA: TGCGCCAGCAGCTTGGAGGGGGGTAGCAATCAGCCCCAGCATTTT. Protein: CASSLEGGSNQPQHF.

This clonotype was observed a handful of times. A single base separates this from a much larger clone, so it may be a read error. The chain joins TRBV4-3 to TRBJ2-7, with D maybe TRBD1 (5 bases). The J call may be incorrect, as the DNA end agrees better with TRBJ2-4. This CDR3 comprises 15 residues. The germline CDR1 and CDR2 sequences are LGHNA and YSLEER. The CDR3 DNA reads TGCGCCAGCAGCCGAGAAACCCAGGGATGGAACATTCAGTACTTC. Translating it yields CASSRETQGWNIQYF.

The gene calls are TRBV6-5 and TRBJ1-6; 7 nucleotides line up with TRBD1. V was clipped by 8 bases and J by 10 bases; unmatched bases: 8. The CDR3 has 13 residues. CDR1 MNHEY and CDR2 SVGAGI come from the germline V gene. The DNA for the CDR3 is TGTGCCAGCGCCAGGGGGAGGGGGTCACCCCTCCACTTT. It codes for CASARGRGSPLHF.